This TCR beta chain came from a study of somatic mutations in cytotoxic T cells in rheumatoid arthritis. Points from the study as a whole: It was found that CD8+ T-cell clonality in rheumatoid arthritis patients did not differ significantly from that in age-matched healthy controls. For patients with rheumatoid arthritis, CD8+ clonality went up with age, while healthy controls showed no such change.

Original processing methods: Published virus-specific TCRB sequences matched only a few of the patient CD8+ clones exceeding 1%. Profiling relied on immunoSEQ multiplex PCR, and the TCRdb table lists in-frame clones only, not all of them. Clone size and the V and J calls come from that table; the DNA yielded D and trimming. Here the sample spans approximately 20,000 clones, 85% being singletons. Germline-derived CDR1 and CDR2 are MNHEY and SMNVEV (reference sequence). The CDR3 consists of 15 residues. With 8 bases removed from V and 2 bases from J, the gap between germline ends came to 19 bases. Each population, CD4+ and CD8+ cells, was isolated by positive magnetic bead selection and checked for purity by flow cytometry. As concerns this clone: Its antigen remains unknown.

The TCR comes from a woman aged 40 to 49 with rheumatoid arthritis. Material: CD8+ T cells sorted from blood. The chain links TRBV27 to TRBJ2-7; D is undetermined. The CDR3 DNA reads as TGTGCCAGCTGTCGGTCGACTTACCTGCCCTACGAGCAGTACTTC. The encoded protein is CASCRSTYLPYEQYF.